This T cell receptor (beta chain) was observed in a study of blood T cells in healthy people across ages (dated by TCRdb to the mid-2010s). Some background on the complete study: In model experiments, roughly one uniquely barcoded TCR beta cDNA molecule per two T cells was captured by template switching. To track age-related changes in TCR beta repertoire diversity, the study relied on deep sequencing normalized with unique cDNA molecular identifiers. Four age groups were formed from the donors: young (average approximately 17 years), middle-aged (approximately 40), aged (about 62) and long-lived (around 80). To avoid experimental bias, donors of different ages were randomly spread across the sequencing lanes. Using the same blood draw, the study looked at two additional independent replicas of 1 million unique cDNA reads for two donors, one aged 18 to 30 and the other aged 80 or older.

With regard to this clonotype: Its antigen is not yet known. Base-call qualities are not available, and no considerably larger clone is one nucleotide away.

The protocol used for the library was 5' RACE. TCRdb names Illumina HiSeq 2500 as the instrument used. A second PCR of roughly 7 to 11 cycles was performed with a sample-barcoded 5' primer and a J-beta primer mix. A unique molecular identifier was introduced onto each TCR beta cDNA molecule by a template-switch 5' adaptor carrying 12 random nucleotides. Each sample yielded at least 2.5 million CDR3-containing paired-end reads. The Mint cDNA synthesis kit, primed by a TRBC-specific oligonucleotide, was used to synthesize first-strand cDNA from all RNA. Following uracil-DNA glycosylase treatment, all cDNA underwent a first 18-cycle PCR with the universal primers M1SS and BC2_uni_R. The authors' analysis ran thus. For normalization, 1 million high-quality reads, each with a distinct molecular identifier, were randomly selected from each sample. Instead of being binned into consensus sequences, reads that shared molecular identifiers were thrown out. MiTCR, set to a Q25 quality threshold and the strictest error-elimination algorithm, was used for CDR3 identification, clonotype clustering and error correction. A nonparametric unseen species model using Euler transformation provided a lower-bound estimate of total TCR beta diversity. TCRdb reran the public reads through fastp at Q25 and MiXCR, keeping productive beta chains. A single entry per CDR3 protein holds the most common genes and DNA from its merged rows. These V and J calls are TCRdb output, not the study's own analysis. The sample data list over a million distinct CDR3 sequences, and roughly 64% of these were observed just once. About 6.7% of the sample is held by the ten biggest clonotypes.

The donors were a few dozen Caucasian individuals from Russia, aged roughly 6 to 100 years, who were systemically healthy. Each donor gave ten milliliters of peripheral blood, collected into EDTA-treated Vacutainer tubes. Ficoll-Paque density-gradient centrifugation was used to isolate PBMCs, with at least 7 million per sample. Total RNA, at least 6 micrograms per sample, was extracted from PBMCs with Trizol reagent. Naive CD45RAhigh/CD27high T cell percentages were measured by flow cytometry on a PBMC aliquot from every donor. Trimming at the junction amounts to 1 base on V and 0 bases on J, and the germline ends lie 16 bases apart. The germline V gene encodes CDR1 DFQATT and CDR2 SNEGSKA (reference sequence). Counted from cysteine to phenylalanine, this CDR3 has 16 amino acids. The entry retains the CDR3 DNA only, 48 bases that are in frame from base 1. The investigation overall reported the following: A strong correlation was found between observed TCR beta diversity and the percentage of naive T cells measured by flow cytometry. The long-lived group showed more naive CD4+ T cells, fewer expanded clones and increased TCR diversity than the aged group, suggesting age selection. Estimates of total diversity based on one million sequenced T cells were considered lower bounds and underestimates. Since profiling was done on bulk unsorted PBMCs, naive and antigen-experienced compartments could not be conclusively compared. Donor CMV infection status was unknown, potentially confounding age-related changes in expanded clonotypes. As age increased, observed TCR beta diversity per million T cells dropped in a roughly linear way, and a significant reduction was already evident by age about 40.

The sequenced sample was blood. The receptor was isolated from a young man in good health. The sequence is built from TRBV20-1 and TRBJ2-7; the D assignment is uncertain and may be TRBD1 or TRBD2, with 5 bases supporting each. The CDR3 region has the sequence CSARGGWDASSYEQYF. Here is the DNA: TGCAGTGCTAGAGGCGGCTGGGACGCCAGCTCCTACGAGCAGTACTTC.